Listed here are 25 T cell receptor beta chains from one sample, sequenced in a study of blood T cell repertoires in COVID-19. This table comes from immunoSEQ multiplex PCR, and its TCRdb copy is limited to in-frame clones, with some not included. The repertoire holds over 200,000 clones, with approximately 88% as singletons. Sequencing input: peripheral blood. The origin of the receptors is a human donor in a cohort sampled during active COVID-19.

V gene TRBV3-1 (or the pseudogene TRBV3-2) combines with J gene TRBJ1-4, with 8 bases matching TRBD1. This CDR3 region has 16 residues. CDR1 is LGHDT and CDR2 is YNNKEL in the germline V gene (reference sequence). Losses at the gene ends were 1 base for V and 10 bases for J; bases not matched to a gene: 11. CDR3 amino acids: CASSQVGGQGLGKLFF. Written as DNA, the CDR3 is TGTGCCAGCAGCCAAGTTGGCGGACAGGGATTGGGAAAACTGTTTTTT.

The CDR3 nucleotides are TGTGCCAGTAGTTCACCGGGACTCAACTACGAGCAGTACTTC. Protein product: CASSSPGLNYEQYF. This chain uses TRBV19 with TRBJ2-7; maybe TRBD2 (6 bases). CDR3 length: 14 residues. The germline V and J ends were trimmed by 5 bases and 3 bases, with 14 bases remaining between them. Germline-derived CDR1 and CDR2 are LNHDA and SQIVND (reference sequence). The whole variable domain, filled in from reference TRBV19 and TRBJ2-7, reads DGGITQSPKYLFRKEGQNVTLSCEQNLNHDAMYWYRQDPGQGLRLIYYSQIVNDFQKGDIAEGYSVSREKKESFPLTVTSAQKNPTAFYLCASSSPGLNYEQYFGPGTRLTVT.

Here the CDR3 reads CASSMTGAIYGYTF. In DNA, the CDR3 is TGCGCCAGCAGCATGACAGGGGCTATCTATGGCTACACCTTC. The chain recombines TRBV5-1 with TRBJ1-2, with 8 bases fitting TRBD1. Germline trimming cut 4 bases from V and 4 bases from J; bases unmatched to any gene: 6. The germline V gene encodes CDR1 SGHRS and CDR2 YFSETQ. The CDR3 has 14 amino acids.

This chain connects TRBV13 to TRBJ2-3; TRBD2 matches at 8 bases. Germline trimming cut 4 bases from V and 1 base from J; bases unmatched to any gene: 13. This CDR3 spans 18 amino acids. Germline loops: CDR1 PRHDT, CDR2 FYEKMQ (reference sequence). The DNA for the CDR3 is TGTGCCAGCAGCTCATCTCGCCAAGCGGGAGTGCGCACAGATACGCAGTATTTT. This encodes CASSSSRQAGVRTDTQYF.

This chain uses TRBV6-5 with TRBJ2-7; D might be TRBD2 (6 bases). V gave up 0 bases and J gave up 2 bases, with 14 bases separating them. This CDR3 region has 16 residues. CDR1 and CDR2 (germline): MNHEY, SVGAGI. DNA of the CDR3: TGTGCCAGCAGTTACTCGGAGGGAGAGGTCCCCTACGAGCAGTACTTC. This gives the protein CASSYSEGEVPYEQYF.

The J gene is TRBJ1-5, the V gene TRBV7-2; 7 bases fit TRBD1. There are 18 residues in the CDR3. V shed 5 bases, J shed 1 base, and the junction held 14 bases outside the gene matches. CDR1 is SGHTA and CDR2 is FQGNSA in the germline V gene. The CDR3 here is CASSAHTGVRMSNQPQHF. The CDR3 DNA reads as TGTGCCAGCAGCGCTCACACAGGGGTGAGGATGAGCAATCAGCCCCAGCATTTT.

The chain has TRBV7-9 and TRBJ2-2; a possible D gene is TRBD2 (6 bases). CDR3 length: 15 amino acids. Germline V gene sequence: CDR1 SEHNR, CDR2 FQNEAQ (reference sequence). V was trimmed by 2 bases and J by 1 base, leaving 8 bases between them. The CDR3 here is CASSLRRGNTGELFF. The CDR3, as DNA: TGTGCCAGCAGCTTACGGCGGGGGAACACCGGGGAGCTGTTTTTT. Variable domain in full (rest from reference TRBV7-9 and TRBJ2-2): DTGVSQNPRHKITKRGQNVTFRCDPISEHNRLYWYRQTLGQGPEFLTYFQNEAQLEKSRLLSDRFSAERPKGSFSTLEIQRTEQGDSAMYLCASSLRRGNTGELFFGEGSRLTVL.

The CDR3 DNA reads TGTGCCAGCAGCTCGAGCGGACTTCTAGAGCAGTACTTC. This codes for CASSSSGLLEQYF. The V and J genes are TRBV9 and TRBJ2-7; a possible D gene is TRBD2 (5 bases). The CDR3 spans 13 residues. Trimming removed 4 bases at V and 7 bases at J, with 15 bases between. Germline V gene data show CDR1 as SGDLS and CDR2 as YYNGEE.

The chain joins TRBV6-1 to TRBJ1-5; D is uncertain. The germline CDR1 and CDR2 sequences are MNHNS and SASEGT. V shed 1 base and J shed 3 bases, with 7 bases lying between them. The length of the CDR3 is 14 residues. The CDR3 reads CASSEVSYNQPQHF. CDR3 DNA: TGTGCCAGCAGTGAAGTGTCGTACAATCAGCCCCAGCATTTT.

The J gene is TRBJ2-1, the V gene TRBV5-4; D possibly uses TRBD1 or TRBD2 (5 bases each). In germline, CDR1 is SGHNT, CDR2 YYREEE (reference sequence). Between the trimmed V and J ends, which lost 4 bases and 9 bases, there was a span of 14 bases. The CDR3 totals 13 residues. The CDR3 sequence: CASSMGPRGEQFF. The DNA for the CDR3 is TGTGCCAGCAGCATGGGACCCCGCGGTGAGCAGTTCTTC.

This clone was found once. The chain has TRBV7-2 and TRBJ2-3; TRBD2 matches at 12 bases. CDR1 and CDR2 from the germline V gene are SGHTA and FQGNSA. Trimming cost V 2 bases and J 0 bases; bases outside gene matches: 9. The CDR3 is 19 amino acids. CDR3 sequence reads: CASSLTITGTSGSTDTQYF. The CDR3 DNA reads as TGTGCCAGCAGCTTAACTATTACAGGGACTAGCGGGAGCACAGATACGCAGTATTTT.

This rearrangement joins TRBV24-1 to TRBJ2-7; D perhaps matches TRBD1 (6 bases). The CDR3 contains 14 residues. Trimming shortened V by 3 bases and J by 2 bases, and 10 bases separated the two germline ends. CDR1 and CDR2 (germline): KGHDR, SFDVKD. CDR3 region: CATSDARDTYEQYF. CDR3 DNA sequence: TGTGCCACCAGTGATGCCCGGGACACCTACGAGCAGTACTTC.

V and J are TRBV4-3 and TRBJ2-1; tentative D call: TRBD2 (6 bases). Germline V gene lookup returns CDR1 LGHNA and CDR2 YSLEER. V was pared by 2 bases and J by 3 bases, with 14 bases between. The CDR3 totals 16 residues. This chain's CDR3 is CASSQLKLAGYNEQFF. The CDR3 coding sequence is TGCGCCAGCAGCCAACTAAAACTAGCTGGCTACAATGAGCAGTTCTTC.

This chain uses TRBV29-1 with TRBJ2-7, with TRBD2 matching 9 bases. V lost 6 bases to trimming and J lost 2 bases; unmatched junction nucleotides: 2. Per germline, CDR1 SQVTM and CDR2 ANQGSEA. This CDR3 region has 12 residues. CDR3 coding DNA: TGCAGCGTCGGCGGGAGGGCCTACGAGCAGTACTTC. This encodes CSVGGRAYEQYF.

This clone was observed a single time. DNA of the CDR3: TGTGCCACCGACTTCCGGGACAGGGTCCACGAGCAGTACTTC. This gives the protein CATDFRDRVHEQYF. The chain employs TRBV28 and TRBJ2-7, with 9 bases identical to TRBD1. CDR3 length: 14 amino acids. With V trimmed by 10 bases and J by 5 bases, 12 bases remained unmatched. Per germline, CDR1 MDHEN and CDR2 SYDVKM.

The genes are TRBV7-9 and TRBJ2-7; a possible D gene is TRBD1 (5 bases). Per germline, CDR1 SEHNR and CDR2 FQNEAQ (reference sequence). V was clipped by 5 bases and J by 3 bases, with 17 bases between them. The CDR3 is made up of 15 amino acids. The CDR3 region has the DNA TGTGCCAGCAGCCCGGTGGCGGCAGGGTTCTACGAGCAGTACTTC. Its translation: CASSPVAAGFYEQYF.

Notes on this clone: This specimen includes other DNA sequences encoding the same CDR3. CDR3 bases: TGTGCCAGCAGCCCTCGAGCTAACTATGGCTACACCTTC. This codes for CASSPRANYGYTF. The rearrangement links TRBV7-2 to TRBJ1-2; D unclear. The germline V gene has CDR1 SGHTA and CDR2 FQGNSA. V lost 5 bases and J lost 0, with 7 bases in between. The CDR3 spans 13 residues.

This chain joins TRBV9 and TRBJ2-2; D remains unclear. Germline V CDR1 and CDR2: SGDLS, YYNGEE. The length of the CDR3 is 14 residues. Trimming pared 4 bases from V and 4 bases from J, leaving 11 bases between. The CDR3 here is CASSLLGGTGELFF. The CDR3 DNA reads as TGTGCCAGCAGCCTCCTCGGTGGCACCGGGGAGCTGTTTTTT.

The chain is built from TRBV28 and TRBJ2-7; weak D call: TRBD1 (7 bases). Germline V gene sequence: CDR1 MDHEN, CDR2 SYDVKM. The CDR3 runs to 14 residues. V dropped 8 bases and J dropped 3 bases, with 17 bases sitting between them. The chain's CDR3 is CASGGTALFYEQYF. In nucleotides, the CDR3 is TGTGCCAGCGGGGGGACAGCATTATTCTACGAGCAGTACTTC. Filled out from reference TRBV28 and TRBJ2-7, the complete variable domain reads DVKVTQSSRYLVKRTGEKVFLECVQDMDHENMFWYRQDPGLGLRLIYFSYDVKMKEKGDIPEGYSVSREKKERFSLILESASTNQTSMYLCASGGTALFYEQYFGPGTRLTVT.

This clone was counted once. The chain couples TRBV6-2 or TRBV6-3 to TRBJ1-4; D not certain. V dropped 2 bases and J dropped 13 bases, with 14 bases sitting between them. There are 13 residues in the CDR3. In germline, CDR1 is MNHEY, CDR2 SVGEGT. CDR3 DNA sequence: TGTGCCAGCAGTTACGATGAAGGCCGGAGACTGTTTTTT. It codes for CASSYDEGRRLFF.

The count of this clone is one. The rearrangement uses TRBV7-2 and TRBJ1-5; 7 nucleotides line up with TRBD1. The CDR3 has 16 residues. The V segment lost 1 base and the J segment 6 bases; nucleotides outside the gene matches: 9. Germline-derived CDR1 and CDR2 are SGHTA and FQGNSA. For the CDR3, the DNA is TGTGCCAGCAGCTTAGATAAAGGGGGCATCGGTCAGCCCCAGCATTTT. The encoded protein is CASSLDKGGIGQPQHF.

This clone was observed a handful of times. The gene calls are TRBV19 and TRBJ1-1; 12 bases are a match to TRBD1. The CDR3 runs to 18 residues. Germline V gives CDR1 LNHDA, CDR2 SQIVND (reference sequence). V trimming: 1 base; J trimming: 3 bases; junction bases outside the gene matches: 9. In DNA form, the CDR3 reads TGTGCCAGTAGTATAGGTCAGGGACAGGGGGCGCGGGACACTGAAGCTTTCTTT. Amino acids: CASSIGQGQGARDTEAFF.

The chain recombines TRBV5-1 with TRBJ2-7; 8 positions agree with TRBD2. Germline lookup yields CDR1 SGHRS and CDR2 YFSETQ. Trimming cost V 2 bases and J 0 bases; bases outside gene matches: 10. There are 17 residues in the CDR3. The CDR3 nucleotides are TGCGCCAGCAGCTTAGGAACTAGCGGAGGAAGCTCCTACGAGCAGTACTTC. Translation gives CASSLGTSGGSSYEQYF.

The rearrangement uses TRBV9 and TRBJ2-5, with no clear D. Germline CDR1 is SGDLS and CDR2 is YYNGEE. Trimming shortened V by 0 bases and J by 2 bases, and 11 bases separated the two germline ends. The length of the CDR3 is 15 residues. The CDR3 is CASSVDGYSQETQYF. In DNA form, the CDR3 reads TGTGCCAGCAGCGTAGATGGTTACTCTCAAGAGACCCAGTACTTC. Using reference TRBV9 and TRBJ2-5 for the parts outside the CDR3, the full variable domain is DSGVTQTPKHLITATGQRVTLRCSPRSGDLSVYWYQQSLDQGLQFLIQYYNGEERAKGNILERFSAQQFPDLHSELNLSSLELGDSALYFCASSVDGYSQETQYFGPGTRLLVL.

The CDR3 sequence is CASSPRTGGDHAEAFF. The CDR3 DNA is TGTGCCAGCTCACCACGGACAGGGGGGGACCACGCTGAAGCTTTCTTT. The rearrangement uses TRBV18 and TRBJ1-1; 10 bases align to TRBD1. Per the germline V gene, CDR1 is KGHSH and CDR2 is LQKENI. The length of the CDR3 is 16 residues. Unmatched junction bases numbered 8, after V lost 1 base and J lost 6 bases.